The table lists the clone carrying this TCR beta chain with a count of one. The data were obtained in a study of blood T cell repertoires in COVID-19. On the study more broadly: PBMCs, B-cell-depleted T cells, or T cells provided the cDNA or gDNA that made up the material.

Using immunoSEQ multiplex PCR, the repertoire was profiled, and TCRdb retains in-frame clones only, with some absent. The sample has 60,000 or so clones; under 85% are singletons. Germline CDR1 and CDR2: SGHRS and YFSETQ. Trimming removed 1 base from V and 6 bases from J, with 15 bases in between. This CDR3 has 15 residues. This chain uses TRBV5-1 with TRBJ2-3; maybe TRBD2 (6 bases). Material for sequencing was peripheral blood. The sequence came from a woman in her 50s with active or convalescent COVID-19. This chain's CDR3 is CASSLSPAGRDTQYF. As DNA, the CDR3 is TGCGCCAGCAGCTTGAGTCCGGCAGGGAGGGATACGCAGTATTTT.